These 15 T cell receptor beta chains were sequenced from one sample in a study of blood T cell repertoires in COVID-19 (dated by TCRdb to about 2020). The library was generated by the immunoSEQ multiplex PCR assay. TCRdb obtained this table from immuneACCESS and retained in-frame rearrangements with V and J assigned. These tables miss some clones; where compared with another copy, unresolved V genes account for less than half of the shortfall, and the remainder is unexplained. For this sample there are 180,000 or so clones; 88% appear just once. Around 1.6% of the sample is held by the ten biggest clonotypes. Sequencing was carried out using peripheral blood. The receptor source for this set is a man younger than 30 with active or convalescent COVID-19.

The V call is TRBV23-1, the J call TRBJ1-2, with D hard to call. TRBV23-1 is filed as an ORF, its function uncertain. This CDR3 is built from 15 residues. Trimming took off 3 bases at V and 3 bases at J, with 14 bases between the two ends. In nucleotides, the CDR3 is TGCGCCAGCAGTCAGCCGGAACACCGGGACTATGGCTACACCTTC. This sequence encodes CASSQPEHRDYGYTF.

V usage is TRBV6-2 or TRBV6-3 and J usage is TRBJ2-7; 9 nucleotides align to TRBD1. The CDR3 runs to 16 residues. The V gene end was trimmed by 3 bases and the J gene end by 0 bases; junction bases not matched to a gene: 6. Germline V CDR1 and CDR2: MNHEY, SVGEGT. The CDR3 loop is CASSYFWGQGSYEQYF. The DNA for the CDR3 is TGTGCCAGCAGTTATTTTTGGGGACAGGGCTCCTACGAGCAGTACTTC.

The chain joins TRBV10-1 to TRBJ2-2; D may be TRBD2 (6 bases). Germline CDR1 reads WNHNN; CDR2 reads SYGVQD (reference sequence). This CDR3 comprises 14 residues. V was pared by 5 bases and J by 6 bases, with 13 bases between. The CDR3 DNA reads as TGCGCCAGCAGTACGGGGCCGGGGGCCGGGGAGCTGTTTTTT. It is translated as CASSTGPGAGELFF.

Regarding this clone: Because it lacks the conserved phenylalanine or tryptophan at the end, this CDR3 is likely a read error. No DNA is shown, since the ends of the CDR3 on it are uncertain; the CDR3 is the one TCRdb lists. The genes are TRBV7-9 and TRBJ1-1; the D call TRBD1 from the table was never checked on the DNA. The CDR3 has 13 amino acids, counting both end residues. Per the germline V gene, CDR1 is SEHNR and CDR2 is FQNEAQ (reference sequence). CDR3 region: CASSLVPGQGPRS.

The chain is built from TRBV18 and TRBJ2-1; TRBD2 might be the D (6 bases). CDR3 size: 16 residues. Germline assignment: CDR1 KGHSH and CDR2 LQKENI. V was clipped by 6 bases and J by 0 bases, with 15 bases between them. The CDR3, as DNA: TGTGCCAGCTCCCTGCTAGCGCAGAGCTCCTACAATGAGCAGTTCTTC. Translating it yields CASSLLAQSSYNEQFF.

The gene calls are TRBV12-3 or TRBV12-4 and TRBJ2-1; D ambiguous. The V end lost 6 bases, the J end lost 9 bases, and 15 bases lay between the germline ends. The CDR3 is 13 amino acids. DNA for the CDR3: TGTGCCAGCAGAATAACTTGGCGAGGTGAGCAGTTCTTC. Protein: CASRITWRGEQFF.

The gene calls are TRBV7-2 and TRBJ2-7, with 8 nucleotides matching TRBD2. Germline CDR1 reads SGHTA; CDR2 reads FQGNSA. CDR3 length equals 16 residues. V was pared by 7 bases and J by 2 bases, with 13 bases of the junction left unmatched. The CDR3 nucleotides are TGTGCCAGCAACACCGCCGGGACTAGTCCCGCCTACGAGCAGTACTTC. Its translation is CASNTAGTSPAYEQYF.

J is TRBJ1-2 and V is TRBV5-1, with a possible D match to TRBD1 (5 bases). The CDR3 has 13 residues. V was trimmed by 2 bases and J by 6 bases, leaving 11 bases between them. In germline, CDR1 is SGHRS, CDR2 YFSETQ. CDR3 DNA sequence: TGCGCCAGCAGCTTCGCAGGGTATGATGGCTACACCTTC. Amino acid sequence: CASSFAGYDGYTF.

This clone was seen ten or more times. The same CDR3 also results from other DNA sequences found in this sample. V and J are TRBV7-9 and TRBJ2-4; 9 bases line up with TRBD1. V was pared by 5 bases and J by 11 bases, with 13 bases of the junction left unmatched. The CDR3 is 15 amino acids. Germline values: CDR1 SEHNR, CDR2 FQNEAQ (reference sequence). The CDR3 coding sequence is TGTGCCAGCAGCCCCGAAGTCACACAGGGGGCGGTTCAGTACTTC. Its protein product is CASSPEVTQGAVQYF.

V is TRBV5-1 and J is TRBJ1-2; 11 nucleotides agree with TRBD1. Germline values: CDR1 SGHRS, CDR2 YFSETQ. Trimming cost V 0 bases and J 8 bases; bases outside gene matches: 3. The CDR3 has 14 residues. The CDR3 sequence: CASSLEGQGGGYTF. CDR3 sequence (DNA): TGCGCCAGCAGCTTGGAGGGACAGGGGGGCGGCTACACCTTC.

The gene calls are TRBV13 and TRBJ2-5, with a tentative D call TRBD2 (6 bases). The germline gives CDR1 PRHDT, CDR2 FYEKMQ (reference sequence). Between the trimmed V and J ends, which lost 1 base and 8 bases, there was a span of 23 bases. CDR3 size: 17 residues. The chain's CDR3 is CASSLVGLGPEGETQYF. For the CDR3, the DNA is TGTGCCAGCAGCTTAGTAGGCCTGGGACCGGAGGGTGAAACCCAGTACTTC.

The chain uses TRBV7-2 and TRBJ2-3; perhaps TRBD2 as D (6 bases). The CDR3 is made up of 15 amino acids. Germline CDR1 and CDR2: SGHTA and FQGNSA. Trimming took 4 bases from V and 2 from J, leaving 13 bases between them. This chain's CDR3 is CASSSLSGSTDTQYF. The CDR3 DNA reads TGTGCCAGCAGCTCACTTAGCGGATCCACAGATACGCAGTATTTT.

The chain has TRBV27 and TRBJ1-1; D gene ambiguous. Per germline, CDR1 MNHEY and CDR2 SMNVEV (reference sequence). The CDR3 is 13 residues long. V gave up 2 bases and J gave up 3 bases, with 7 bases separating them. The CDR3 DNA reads TGTGCCAGCAGTTTAAATCGTTACACTGAAGCTTTCTTT. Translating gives CASSLNRYTEAFF.

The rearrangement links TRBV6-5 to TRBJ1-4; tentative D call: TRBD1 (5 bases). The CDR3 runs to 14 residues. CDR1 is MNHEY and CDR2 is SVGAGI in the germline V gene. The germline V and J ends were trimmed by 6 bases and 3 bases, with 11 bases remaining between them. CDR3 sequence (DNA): TGTGCCAGCAGGCTAACAGGATCTAATGAAAAACTGTTTTTT. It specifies CASRLTGSNEKLFF.

CDR3 amino acids: CATSAGTGYGYTF. CDR3 coding DNA: TGTGCCACCAGTGCCGGGACAGGGTATGGCTACACCTTC. The V and J genes are TRBV24-1 and TRBJ1-2; 9 nucleotides match TRBD1. The ends lost 5 bases at V and 5 bases at J; junction bases unmatched: 2. The germline V gene has CDR1 KGHDR and CDR2 SFDVKD. The CDR3 covers 13 residues.